This T cell receptor (beta chain) was sequenced for a study of blood T cell repertoires in COVID-19. Study in general: Sites across the United States, Italy and Spain contributed samples from acute and convalescent COVID-19. PBMCs, B-cell-depleted T cells, or T cells provided the cDNA or gDNA that made up the material.

In the study's own analysis: Amplified reference gene primers provided the basis for estimating nucleated cell counts. Clones were sequenced by immunoSEQ multiplex PCR, and TCRdb holds only the in-frame ones, with some missing. The D gene and trimming were derived from the DNA, and the V and J assignments and clone size from that table. Of tens of thousands of clones in the sample, about 83% were seen once. V was cut by 3 bases and J by 11 bases, with 13 bases left in between. The CDR3 loop spans 11 amino acids. From germline, CDR1 is GTSNPN and CDR2 SVGIG (reference sequence). The V call is TRBV30, the J call TRBJ1-1, with D hard to call. Sequencing was done on a sample of peripheral blood. The source of this sequence is a man over 45 with acute or convalescent COVID-19. The CDR3 DNA follows: TGTGCCTGGAGCGGTGGGTCGGGGGCTTTCTTT. Translated: CAWSGGSGAFF.